The present TCR beta chain was sequenced within a study of graft-versus-host responses after intestinal transplantation. Germline V CDR1 and CDR2: WNHNN, SYGVQD (reference sequence). V trimming: 5 bases; J trimming: 8 bases; junction bases outside the gene matches: 6. CDR3 length: 14 residues. Points from the study as a whole: Allografts of patients with graft-donor T cell macrochimerism showed high graft-versus-host to host-versus-graft clone ratios.

TCRdb keeps only in-frame clones here, not all; method: immunoSEQ multiplex PCR. The table shows just under 85,000 clones, with 80% to 95% occurring only once. Of note for this clone: What it recognizes is unknown.

The chain is built from TRBV10-1 and TRBJ2-1, with 10 bases that match TRBD2. This receptor was identified in a human donor who was the organ donor for an intestinal transplant. Sequences were derived from unstimulated CD8+ T cells sorted from spleen or lymph node cells, sampled before transplant. CDR3 protein: CASSLAGDEDEQFF. The CDR3 coding sequence is TGCGCCAGCAGTCTAGCGGGAGATGAGGATGAGCAGTTCTTC.